These 9 T cell receptor beta chains were all obtained from the same sample, sequenced in a study of T cell responses to AZD1222 COVID-19 vaccine. Method: immunoSEQ multiplex PCR; TCRdb's copy keeps in-frame clones and lacks some. Seen here are 120,000 to 150,000 clones, 85% to 90% observed once, and the top ten hold 1.5% to 2%. Material: peripheral blood, obtained 28 days after the second AZD1222 dose. The source of these receptors is an adult who received the AZD1222 COVID-19 vaccine.

The chain is built from TRBV2 and TRBJ1-6; D possibly corresponds to TRBD1 (5 bases). Trimming shortened V by 4 bases and J by 10 bases, and 17 bases separated the two germline ends. CDR1 and CDR2 from the germline V gene are SNHLY and FYNNEI. The length of the CDR3 is 15 residues. This CDR3 is CASSATGGRESPLHF. The CDR3, as DNA: TGTGCCAGCAGTGCAACAGGAGGGCGGGAATCACCCCTCCACTTT. Drawing the rest from reference TRBV2 and TRBJ1-6, the complete variable domain is EPEVTQTPSHQVTQMGQEVILRCVPISNHLYFYWYRQILGQKVEFLVSFYNNEISEKSEIFDDQFSVERPDGSNFTLKIRSTKLEDSAMYFCASSATGGRESPLHFGNGTRLTVT.

The genes are TRBV14 and TRBJ2-3, with a weak D call TRBD1 (6 bases). The CDR3 covers 15 residues. CDR1 and CDR2 (germline): SGHDN, FVKESK. V dropped 3 bases and J dropped 4 bases, with 14 bases sitting between them. CDR3 loop: CASSQTGSLADTQYF. CDR3 nucleotide sequence: TGTGCCAGCAGCCAGACAGGATCTTTGGCAGATACGCAGTATTTT.

This chain links TRBV2 with TRBJ2-5; the D is unclear. Germline V gives CDR1 SNHLY, CDR2 FYNNEI. There are 12 residues in the CDR3. Trimming pared 5 bases from V and 0 bases from J, leaving 4 bases between. The CDR3, as DNA: TGTGCCAGCAGTCGGGACCAAGAGACCCAGTACTTC. It is translated as CASSRDQETQYF.

The chain is built from TRBV27 and TRBJ2-1; TRBD1 is a possible D gene (6 bases). Germline CDR1 MNHEY, CDR2 SMNVEV (reference sequence). Trimming left V 5 bases short and J 7 bases short, with 9 bases between. The CDR3 has 12 residues. CDR3 coding DNA: TGTGCCAGCAGTCAGGGACAAAATGAGCAGTTCTTC. Translating gives CASSQGQNEQFF.

The CDR3 protein is CASRNTSSYEQYV. The CDR3, as DNA: TGTGCCAGCAGAAACACAAGCTCCTACGAGCAGTACGTC. The chain links TRBV5-6 to TRBJ2-7; D unresolved. V lost 5 bases and J lost 0, with 9 bases in between. The CDR3 runs 13 residues. CDR1 and CDR2 from the germline V gene are SGHDT and YYEEEE.

The chain recombines TRBV7-3 with TRBJ2-1; either TRBD1 or TRBD2 may supply D (5 bases each). The CDR3 has 16 residues. Germline loops: CDR1 SGHTA, CDR2 FQGTGA. V was trimmed by 1 base and J by 6 bases, leaving 16 bases between them. Here the CDR3 DNA reads TGTGCCAGCAGCTTAAGGGTATCGGGGCTAGCCAATGAGCAGTTCTTC. Protein product: CASSLRVSGLANEQFF.

This chain joins TRBV28 and TRBJ1-4; the D gene is possibly TRBD1 (6 bases). CDR3 size: 15 residues. Trimming took off 5 bases at V and 4 bases at J, with 14 bases between the two ends. CDR1 MDHEN and CDR2 SYDVKM come from the germline V gene. The CDR3 loop reads CASSQRTENNEKLFF. CDR3 bases: TGTGCCAGCAGTCAGAGGACAGAAAATAATGAAAAACTGTTTTTT.

V usage is TRBV7-9 and J usage is TRBJ1-5; D might be TRBD1 (5 bases). This CDR3 spans 15 amino acids. With 2 bases removed from V and 1 base from J, the gap between germline ends came to 9 bases. Germline CDR1 reads SEHNR; CDR2 reads FQNEAQ (reference sequence). The CDR3, as DNA: TGTGCCAGCAGCTTAACAGGAGGCAGCAATCAGCCCCAGCATTTT. As protein: CASSLTGGSNQPQHF. Based on the CDR3 plus reference TRBV7-9 and TRBJ1-5, the full variable domain is DTGVSQNPRHKITKRGQNVTFRCDPISEHNRLYWYRQTLGQGPEFLTYFQNEAQLEKSRLLSDRFSAERPKGSFSTLEIQRTEQGDSAMYLCASSLTGGSNQPQHFGDGTRLSIL.

This chain uses TRBV30 with TRBJ1-3, with 8 bases matching TRBD1. Trimming cost V 0 bases and J 2 bases; bases outside gene matches: 15. The CDR3 spans 19 residues. Germline V lookup: CDR1 GTSNPN, CDR2 SVGIG (reference sequence). CDR3 protein: CAWSVLGTGQGFAGNTIYF. CDR3 in DNA: TGTGCCTGGAGTGTACTGGGTACAGGACAGGGTTTCGCTGGAAACACCATATATTTT.